Presented here are 16 T cell receptor beta chains from one specimen sequenced in a study of T cells in Graves' hyperthyroidism and ophthalmopathy. The source material, RNA transcripts, was used to amplify TCR beta CDR3 regions. The study used the HTBI primer set for a first-round RT-PCR of the TCR CDR3. TCRdb ran MiXCR on the multiplex PCR reads and lists one entry per CDR3 protein. The sample shows more than 550,000 distinct CDR3 sequences, approximately 42% of them seen only once. Sequencing was performed on peripheral blood or thyroid tissue (not recorded which). The receptor set was obtained from an adult man with Graves' disease, either hyperthyroidism or ophthalmopathy (not recorded which).

This clonotype was counted at least ten times. V and J are TRBV7-6 and TRBJ2-5, with D perhaps given as TRBD1 or TRBD2 (5 bases each). The V and J ends lost 2 bases and 5 bases respectively, with 21 bases between them. The CDR3 has 17 residues. From germline, CDR1 is SGHVS and CDR2 FNYEAQ. CDR3 sequence (DNA): TGTGCCAGCAGCTTATTTCCCTTGGGCAGGGCGGGCGAGACCCAGTACTTC. It yields the protein CASSLFPLGRAGETQYF.

This clonotype was observed a handful of times. V usage is TRBV7-8 and J usage is TRBJ1-5; D may be TRBD1 (5 bases). V shed 2 bases and J shed 3 bases, with 11 bases lying between them. CDR1 and CDR2 from the germline V gene are SGHVS and FQNEAQ. The length of the CDR3 is 15 residues. CDR3 loop: CASSLTSGPNQPQHF. CDR3 nucleotides: TGTGCCAGCAGCTTAACCTCGGGGCCCAATCAGCCCCAGCATTTT. Filled out from reference TRBV7-8 and TRBJ1-5, the complete variable domain reads GAGVSQSPRYKVAKRGQDVALRCDPISGHVSLFWYQQALGQGPEFLTYFQNEAQLDKSGLPSDRFFAERPEGSVSTLKIQRTQQEDSAVYLCASSLTSGPNQPQHFGDGTRLSIL.

A remark on this clonotype: Its ends do not fully match the called genes, so a read error is possible. The V and J genes are TRBV7-2 and TRBJ2-7, with 7 bases identical to TRBD2. CDR3 length: 14 residues. Germline values: CDR1 SGHTA, CDR2 FQGNSA. DNA for the CDR3: TGTGCCAGCCGGCGGCTAGCGGCTACCTACGAGCAGCACTTC. This codes for CASRRLAATYEQHF.

In DNA form, the CDR3 reads TGCAGTGCCTCGTTGGGGAACACTGAAGCTTTCTTT. Its protein is CSASLGNTEAFF. J is TRBJ1-1 and V is TRBV20-1; unclear D gene. The V gene lost 6 bases and the J gene lost 1 base, with 9 bases spanning the gap. This CDR3 comprises 12 residues. Germline V CDR1 and CDR2: DFQATT, SNEGSKA (reference sequence).

This clonotype was observed many times. The V and J genes are TRBV7-9 and TRBJ1-2; D not certain. The CDR3 covers 11 residues. Deletions cut 5 bases from V and 7 bases from J, with 8 bases between. The germline V gene has CDR1 SEHNR and CDR2 FQNEAQ (reference sequence). The CDR3 sequence: CASSLWGGYTF. In DNA, the CDR3 is TGTGCCAGCAGCCTCTGGGGTGGCTACACCTTC.

The chain carries TRBV6-2 or TRBV6-3 and TRBJ1-6; D ambiguous. Germline loops: CDR1 MNHEY, CDR2 SVGEGT. This CDR3 has 14 residues. V lost 7 bases and J lost 3, with 10 bases in between. CDR3 region: CASIAPDYNSPLHF. The CDR3 DNA sequence: TGTGCCAGCATTGCTCCGGACTATAATTCACCCCTCCACTTT.

The CDR3 protein is CAWGSYNQPQHF. CDR3 nucleotides: TGTGCCTGGGGGTCTTACAATCAGCCCCAGCATTTT. V usage is TRBV11-1 and J usage is TRBJ1-5, with TRBD1 as a possible D gene (5 bases). The V end lost 11 bases, the J end lost 3 bases, and 11 bases lay between the germline ends. Germline assignment: CDR1 SGHAT and CDR2 FQDESV (reference sequence). The CDR3 length is 12 residues.

The rearrangement links TRBV20-1 to TRBJ1-2; 7 bases are a match to TRBD1. CDR3 size: 14 residues. J was trimmed by 0 bases and V by 4 bases; bases with no gene match: 5. CDR1 and CDR2 from the germline V gene are DFQATT and SNEGSKA (reference sequence). CDR3 in amino acids: CSATGTDTNYGYTF. The CDR3 region has the DNA TGCAGTGCTACTGGGACAGATACTAACTATGGCTACACCTTC.

The chain links TRBV15 to TRBJ1-5; the D gene is possibly TRBD1 (6 bases). Germline lookup yields CDR1 LNHNV and CDR2 YYDKDF (reference sequence). The CDR3 sequence is 17 residues long. V gave up 3 bases and J gave up 1 base, with 16 bases separating them. The CDR3 bases are TGTGCCACCAGCAGCCAGGGGCAGTCGAACAGCAATCAGCCCCAGCATTTT. This encodes CATSSQGQSNSNQPQHF.

CDR3 DNA sequence: TGTGCCAGCAGTGACGGCAGGGGTATGAACACTGAAGCTTTCTTT. Its translation is CASSDGRGMNTEAFF. This sequence joins TRBV2 and TRBJ1-1; the D gene is possibly TRBD1 (6 bases). Germline loops: CDR1 SNHLY, CDR2 FYNNEI. The germline V and J ends were trimmed by 3 bases and 0 bases, with 11 bases remaining between them. This CDR3 is 15 amino acids long.

The chain combines TRBV7-9 with TRBJ2-7; D might be TRBD1 (6 bases). Germline V gives CDR1 SEHNR, CDR2 FQNEAQ (reference sequence). The CDR3 sequence is 13 residues long. V shed 1 base and J shed 6 bases, with 10 bases lying between them. The CDR3 loop reads CASSLEGVAEQYF. CDR3 sequence (DNA): TGTGCCAGCAGCTTAGAGGGGGTGGCCGAGCAGTACTTC.

Many counts were recorded for this clonotype. The genes are TRBV29-1 and TRBJ2-7, with D possibly matching TRBD1 (6 bases). Trimming stripped 3 bases from V and 7 bases from J, with 16 bases between. This CDR3 contains 13 residues. CDR1 SQVTM and CDR2 ANQGSEA come from the germline V gene. CDR3 coding DNA: TGCAGCGTTGAGACGCAGGGGATGGGGGAGCAGTACTTC. Translation: CSVETQGMGEQYF.

This clonotype was seen many times. This chain uses TRBV7-9 with TRBJ2-7; 11 bases fit TRBD2. CDR1 is SEHNR, CDR2 FQNEAQ, per germline (reference sequence). The CDR3 is made up of 16 amino acids. The ends lost 4 bases at V and 4 bases at J; junction bases unmatched: 9. The CDR3 loop is CASSSTSGMFGYEQYF. In DNA, the CDR3 is TGTGCCAGCAGCTCGACTAGCGGGATGTTCGGGTACGAGCAGTACTTC.

The CDR3 DNA reads TGTGCCAGCAGACCCCTGACAGGGGTTCGGTACACTGAAGCTTTCTTT. Translation: CASRPLTGVRYTEAFF. The rearrangement joins TRBV2 to TRBJ1-1; the match to TRBD1 covers 8 bases. Germline V gene lookup returns CDR1 SNHLY and CDR2 FYNNEI. V gave up 6 bases and J gave up 3 bases; unmatched junction bases: 12. The CDR3 is 16 amino acids.

About this clonotype: The junction and the germline gene differ at one end; a read error may be behind it. The chain links TRBV10-1 to TRBJ1-2, with TRBD1 as a possible D gene (5 bases). This CDR3 has 12 amino acids. Germline V gene sequence: CDR1 WNHNN, CDR2 SYGVQD (reference sequence). The CDR3 DNA sequence: TGTGCCAGCAGTTTATGGGGGGATGGCTACACCTTC. Amino acid sequence: CASSLWGDGYTF.

The chain recombines TRBV2 with TRBJ2-5; TRBD2 agrees at 15 bases. The ends lost 6 bases at V and 5 bases at J; junction bases unmatched: 7. The CDR3 consists of 16 residues. CDR1 and CDR2 (germline): SNHLY, FYNNEI. CDR3 residues: CASRGLAGGGVETQYF. In DNA, the CDR3 is TGTGCCAGCAGAGGACTAGCGGGAGGGGGCGTGGAGACCCAGTACTTC.